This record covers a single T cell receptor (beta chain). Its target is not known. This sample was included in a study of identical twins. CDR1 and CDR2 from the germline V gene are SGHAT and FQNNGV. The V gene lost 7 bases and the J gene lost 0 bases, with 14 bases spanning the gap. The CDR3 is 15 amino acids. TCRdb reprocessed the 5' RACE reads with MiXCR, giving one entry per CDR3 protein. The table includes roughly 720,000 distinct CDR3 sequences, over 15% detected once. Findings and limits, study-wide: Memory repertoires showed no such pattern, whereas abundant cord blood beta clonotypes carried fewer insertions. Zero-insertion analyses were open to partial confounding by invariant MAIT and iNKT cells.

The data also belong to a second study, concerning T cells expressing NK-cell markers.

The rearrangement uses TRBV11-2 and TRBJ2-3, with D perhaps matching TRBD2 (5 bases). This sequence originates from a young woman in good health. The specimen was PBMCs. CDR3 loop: CASTLGGRSTDTQYF. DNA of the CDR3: TGTGCCAGCACACTGGGCGGGCGTAGCACAGATACGCAGTATTTT.